Following are 27 T cell receptor beta chains from one sample sequenced in a study of blood T cell repertoires in COVID-19. Clones were read by immunoSEQ multiplex PCR, and TCRdb kept only the in-frame ones, dropping some. Here the sample spans 250,000 to 300,000 clones, roughly 90% being singletons. Sample: peripheral blood. The source of these receptors is a woman between 50 and 59 years old who had recovered from COVID-19.

V is TRBV3-1 (or the pseudogene TRBV3-2) and J is TRBJ1-2; D is possibly TRBD1 (6 bases). Trimming took off 9 bases at V and 2 bases at J, with 16 bases between the two ends. In germline, CDR1 is LGHDT, CDR2 YNNKEL (reference sequence). The CDR3 covers 14 residues. Here the CDR3 reads CASNTMDRNYGYTF. The CDR3 DNA reads as TGTGCCAGTAACACCATGGACAGAAACTATGGCTACACCTTC.

The V gene is TRBV7-6, the J gene TRBJ1-4; D is uncertain. Germline V lookup: CDR1 SGHVS, CDR2 FNYEAQ. The CDR3 length is 13 residues. Trimming removed 8 bases from V and 0 bases from J, with 7 bases in between. CDR3 DNA sequence: TGTGCCAGCGCCCAGGCAACTAATGAAAAACTGTTTTTT. Its translation is CASAQATNEKLFF.

The genes are TRBV5-4 and TRBJ1-1; D not certain. The CDR3 runs 15 residues. V was cut by 4 bases and J by 5 bases, with 18 bases left in between. Per germline, CDR1 SGHNT and CDR2 YYREEE (reference sequence). The CDR3 bases are TGTGCCAGCAGCCCCGGGAGTCGGGCGGGGACTGAAGCTTTCTTT. Its protein is CASSPGSRAGTEAFF.

The table lists this clone with a count of one. The V and J genes are TRBV28 and TRBJ1-4; D not certain. Trimming left V 6 bases short and J 4 bases short, with 9 bases between. The CDR3 is made up of 13 amino acids. Germline-derived CDR1 and CDR2 are MDHEN and SYDVKM. Here the CDR3 reads CASRTPRNEKLFF. The CDR3 nucleotides read TGTGCCAGCAGGACTCCCCGTAATGAAAAACTGTTTTTT.

This clone was recorded at least ten times. V gene TRBV5-5 combines with J gene TRBJ2-7, with no clear D. There are 15 residues in the CDR3. Germline CDR1 and CDR2: SGHKS and YYEKEE (reference sequence). Trimming took off 2 bases at V and 0 bases at J, with 12 bases between the two ends. The CDR3 bases are TGTGCCAGCAGCTTTGCGGCAGCGTTCTCCTACGAGCAGTACTTC. Translating it yields CASSFAAAFSYEQYF.

The chain carries TRBV11-1 and TRBJ2-7, with TRBD2 matching 8 bases. The junction had 12 bases not matched to a gene; V was cut back by 3 bases and J by 5 bases. This CDR3 is 16 amino acids long. Germline V gene lookup returns CDR1 SGHAT and CDR2 FQDESV (reference sequence). The CDR3 bases are TGTGCCAGCAGCTTCGGGTCGGGAGGGCATCTCAACGAGCAGTACTTC. Protein sequence: CASSFGSGGHLNEQYF.

This chain connects TRBV5-4 to TRBJ1-5; D not certain. CDR3 length: 14 residues. Germline V gene data show CDR1 as SGHNT and CDR2 as YYREEE (reference sequence). The V gene lost 0 bases and the J gene lost 5 bases, with 9 bases spanning the gap. This CDR3 is CASSLGGTHQPQHF. For the CDR3, the DNA is TGTGCCAGCAGCTTGGGCGGCACCCATCAGCCCCAGCATTTT.

The gene calls are TRBV11-3 and TRBJ2-3; 12 bases agree with TRBD2. The CDR3 sequence is 14 residues long. V lost 1 base, J lost 8 bases, and 1 base stayed unmatched. Germline assignment: CDR1 SGHNT and CDR2 YENEEA. The CDR3 DNA follows: TGTGCCAGCAGCTTAGGACTAGCGGGGGCTACGCAGTATTTT. Protein product: CASSLGLAGATQYF.

The rearrangement links TRBV27 to TRBJ2-7; the D gene is possibly TRBD1 (5 bases). V was cut by 4 bases and J by 7 bases, with 14 bases left in between. The CDR3 sequence is 13 residues long. CDR1 is MNHEY and CDR2 is SMNVEV in the germline V gene (reference sequence). The CDR3 nucleotides are TGTGCCAGCAGTTCAATACAGACAGCGGAGCAGTACTTC. It translates to CASSSIQTAEQYF.

This clone was counted a few times. V and J are TRBV21-1 and TRBJ2-7; the D call in the table, TRBD2, was not verified against the DNA. TRBV21-1 is reported as a pseudogene. The CDR3 extends over 19 amino acids. CDR3 sequence reads: CASSPRDPHAKTSGEQFLF. CDR3 sequence (DNA): TGTGCCAGCAGCCCAAGAGACCCACACGCTAAGACTAGCGGAGAACAATTTCTCTTC.

The V gene is TRBV5-1, the J gene TRBJ2-7, with 7 bases fitting TRBD2. The CDR3 covers 14 residues. Germline V gives CDR1 SGHRS, CDR2 YFSETQ. Trimming removed 3 bases from V and 2 bases from J; junction bases left unmatched: 5. This CDR3 is CASSSFSGAYEQYF. As DNA, the CDR3 is TGCGCCAGCAGCTCTTTCAGCGGGGCCTACGAGCAGTACTTC. The complete variable domain, with remaining parts taken from reference TRBV5-1 and TRBJ2-7, reads KAGVTQTPRYLIKTRGQQVTLSCSPISGHRSVSWYQQTPGQGLQFLFEYFSETQRNKGNFPGRFSGRQFSNSRSEMNVSTLELGDSALYLCASSSFSGAYEQYFGPGTRLTVT.

The chain has TRBV11-2 and TRBJ1-4, with a tentative D call TRBD1 (5 bases). Germline V gene data show CDR1 as SGHAT and CDR2 as FQNNGV. V lost 1 base and J lost 0, with 9 bases in between. The CDR3 is 16 residues long. CDR3 bases: TGTGCCAGCAGCTTAGCGTGGGGGGCAACTAATGAAAAACTGTTTTTT. Protein: CASSLAWGATNEKLFF.

The chain has TRBV11-3 and TRBJ2-5; 7 bases fit TRBD1. CDR1 SGHNT and CDR2 YENEEA come from the germline V gene. This CDR3 comprises 14 residues. The V and J ends lost 4 bases and 4 bases, in that order; junction bases with no gene match: 6. CDR3 residues: CASSSHRGSETQYF. In DNA, the CDR3 is TGTGCCAGCAGCTCCCACAGGGGATCAGAGACCCAGTACTTC.

This sequence joins TRBV6-5 and TRBJ1-2; 8 nucleotides match TRBD1. The CDR3 has 14 amino acids. Germline lookup yields CDR1 MNHEY and CDR2 SVGAGI. The V and J ends lost 6 bases and 4 bases, in that order; junction bases with no gene match: 7. For the CDR3, the DNA is TGTGCCAGCAGCCTTCGGGACAGGCGCTATGGCTACACCTTC. This gives the protein CASSLRDRRYGYTF.

The count of this clone is one. The chain has TRBV6-5 and TRBJ2-5; TRBD2 might be the D (6 bases). Trimming removed 5 bases at V and 5 bases at J, with 15 bases between. The CDR3 covers 14 residues. The germline V gene has CDR1 MNHEY and CDR2 SVGAGI. The CDR3 is CASSNTGRGETQYF. As DNA, the CDR3 is TGTGCCAGCAGTAATACTGGTCGGGGGGAGACCCAGTACTTC.

The V call is TRBV7-3, the J call TRBJ2-7; D may be TRBD2 (5 bases). This CDR3 contains 15 residues. Germline lookup yields CDR1 SGHTA and CDR2 FQGTGA. Trimming shortened V by 5 bases and J by 0 bases, and 14 bases separated the two germline ends. The CDR3 here is CASSRARAASYEQYF. DNA of the CDR3: TGTGCCAGCAGCCGGGCCAGAGCGGCCTCCTACGAGCAGTACTTC.

The chain uses TRBV25-1 and TRBJ1-2, with D unclear. Between the trimmed V and J ends, which lost 1 base and 4 bases, there was a span of 10 bases. Germline values: CDR1 MGHDK, CDR2 SYGVNS. The CDR3 runs 14 residues. CDR3 coding DNA: TGTGCCAGCAGTGAATTCCCAGGACTCTATGGCTACACCTTC. It specifies CASSEFPGLYGYTF.

The rearrangement joins TRBV29-1 to TRBJ1-4; TRBD1 matches 8 bases. The CDR3 runs 14 residues. After removal of 5 bases from V and 6 bases from J, the junction contained 8 bases not matched to a gene. Per germline, CDR1 SQVTM and CDR2 ANQGSEA. CDR3 sequence reads: CSVLDRVGDEKLFF. The CDR3 DNA reads TGCAGCGTTTTGGACAGGGTCGGGGATGAAAAACTGTTTTTT. The whole variable domain, filled in from reference TRBV29-1 and TRBJ1-4, reads SAVISQKPSRDICQRGTSLTIQCQVDSQVTMMFWYRQQPGQSLTLIATANQGSEATYESGFVIDKFPISRPNLTFSTLTVSNMSPEDSSIYLCSVLDRVGDEKLFFGSGTQLSVL.

The rearrangement links TRBV5-1 to TRBJ1-1; a possible D gene is TRBD1 (5 bases). The CDR3 contains 15 residues. Germline V lookup: CDR1 SGHRS, CDR2 YFSETQ. Trimming took off 1 base at V and 1 base at J, with 11 bases between the two ends. CDR3 sequence (DNA): TGCGCCAGCAGCTTGTGGGGGGGAGCGAACACTGAAGCTTTCTTT. Protein: CASSLWGGANTEAFF.

This chain joins TRBV5-1 and TRBJ2-7, with 15 bases that match TRBD2. Germline V gene lookup returns CDR1 SGHRS and CDR2 YFSETQ. The CDR3 contains 16 residues. J lost 3 bases, V lost 7 bases, and 8 bases had no gene match. CDR3 coding DNA: TGCGCCAGCGGGGGACTAGCGGGGGGACGCCGCTACGAGCAGTACTTC. It yields the protein CASGGLAGGRRYEQYF.

The chain recombines TRBV5-1 with TRBJ2-3; the D gene is possibly TRBD1 (7 bases). Germline V gene sequence: CDR1 SGHRS, CDR2 YFSETQ. CDR3 length equals 15 residues. Trimming pared 5 bases from V and 1 base from J, leaving 14 bases between. The DNA of the CDR3 is TGCGCCAGCAGAAAAACAGGGGAGGGCACAGATACGCAGTATTTT. Translation: CASRKTGEGTDTQYF.

The chain recombines TRBV6-5 with TRBJ1-4; D may be TRBD1 (6 bases). Germline CDR1 MNHEY, CDR2 SVGAGI. V was cut by 5 bases and J by 6 bases, with 16 bases left in between. This CDR3 has 15 residues. The CDR3, as DNA: TGTGCCAGCAGTCAGACAGGACCCTTTGATGAAAAACTGTTTTTT. Encoded protein: CASSQTGPFDEKLFF.

This sequence joins TRBV6-5 and TRBJ2-5, with D maybe TRBD1 (6 bases). Germline V gene sequence: CDR1 MNHEY, CDR2 SVGAGI. V was clipped by 5 bases and J by 4 bases, with 11 bases between them. This CDR3 is 13 amino acids long. In DNA, the CDR3 is TGTGCCAGCAGTCCTAACAGGGTAGAGACCCAGTACTTC. It codes for CASSPNRVETQYF.

This chain links TRBV10-3 with TRBJ1-4, with TRBD1 matching 8 bases. The CDR3 extends over 16 amino acids. Germline values: CDR1 ENHRY, CDR2 SYGVKD. The V gene end was trimmed by 5 bases and the J gene end by 8 bases; junction bases not matched to a gene: 13. The CDR3 region is CAISKDREKALEKLFF. CDR3 bases: TGTGCCATCAGTAAGGACAGGGAAAAGGCTCTCGAAAAACTGTTTTTT.

The chain employs TRBV7-2 and TRBJ2-1; D may be TRBD1 (5 bases). Germline CDR1 and CDR2: SGHTA and FQGNSA. The CDR3 covers 16 residues. V shed 2 bases and J shed 7 bases, with 18 bases lying between them. The CDR3 bases are TGTGCCAGCAGCTTACCGAGCGCCCCAGGGTGGAATGAGCAGTTCTTC. Translating it yields CASSLPSAPGWNEQFF.

The V gene is TRBV9, the J gene TRBJ2-2, with 7 positions matching TRBD2. The CDR3 covers 19 residues. V lost 1 base and J lost 6; bases outside the gene matches: 18. Germline CDR1 reads SGDLS; CDR2 reads YYNGEE. The CDR3 DNA reads TGTGCCAGCAGCGTATACCCCCTTGGGGCGGGAGAGAGGGCCGGGGAGCTGTTTTTT. This gives the protein CASSVYPLGAGERAGELFF.

This clone was picked up a small number of times. The chain uses TRBV5-1 and TRBJ1-1, with 10 bases aligning to TRBD1. CDR1 and CDR2 (germline): SGHRS, YFSETQ. Unmatched junction bases numbered 7, after V lost 4 bases and J lost 7 bases. The CDR3 consists of 14 residues. The CDR3 nucleotides read TGCGCCAGCAGCCAGCGGACAGGGGGGATTGAAGCTTTCTTT. It encodes CASSQRTGGIEAFF.